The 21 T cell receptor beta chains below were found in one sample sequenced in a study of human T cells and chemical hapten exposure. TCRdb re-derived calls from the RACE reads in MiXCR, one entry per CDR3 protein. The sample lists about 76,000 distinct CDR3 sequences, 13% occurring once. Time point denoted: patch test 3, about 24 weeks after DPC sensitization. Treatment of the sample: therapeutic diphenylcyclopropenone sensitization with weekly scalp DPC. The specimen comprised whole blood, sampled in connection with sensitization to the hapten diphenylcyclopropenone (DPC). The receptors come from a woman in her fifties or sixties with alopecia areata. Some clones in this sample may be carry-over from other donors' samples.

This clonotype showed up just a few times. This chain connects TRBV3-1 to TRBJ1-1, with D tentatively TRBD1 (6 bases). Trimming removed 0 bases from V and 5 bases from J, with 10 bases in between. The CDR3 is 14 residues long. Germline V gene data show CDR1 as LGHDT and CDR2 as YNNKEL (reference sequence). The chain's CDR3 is CASSQEDRGTEAFF. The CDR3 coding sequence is TGTGCCAGCAGCCAAGAGGACAGAGGAACTGAAGCTTTCTTT.

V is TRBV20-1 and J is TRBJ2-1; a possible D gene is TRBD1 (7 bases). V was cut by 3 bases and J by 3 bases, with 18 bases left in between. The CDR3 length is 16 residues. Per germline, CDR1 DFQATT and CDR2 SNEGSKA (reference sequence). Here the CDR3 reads CSASGRRRDSYNEQFF. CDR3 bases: TGCAGTGCTAGTGGCCGACGGCGGGACAGCTACAATGAGCAGTTCTTC.

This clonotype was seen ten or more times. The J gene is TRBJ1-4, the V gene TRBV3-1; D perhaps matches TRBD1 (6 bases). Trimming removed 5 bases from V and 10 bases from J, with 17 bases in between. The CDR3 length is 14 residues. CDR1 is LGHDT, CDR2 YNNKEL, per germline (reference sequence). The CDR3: CASSSTGPPGKLFF. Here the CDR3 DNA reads TGTGCCAGCAGCTCGACAGGCCCCCCGGGAAAACTGTTTTTT.

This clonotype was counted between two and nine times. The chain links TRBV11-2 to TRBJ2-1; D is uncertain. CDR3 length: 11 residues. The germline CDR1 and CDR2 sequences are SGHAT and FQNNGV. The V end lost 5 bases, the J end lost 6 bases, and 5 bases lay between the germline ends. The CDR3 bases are TGTGCCAGCAGCCCATTCAATGAGCAGTTCTTC. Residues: CASSPFNEQFF. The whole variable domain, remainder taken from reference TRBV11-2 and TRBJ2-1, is EAGVAQSPRYKIIEKRQSVAFWCNPISGHATLYWYQQILGQGPKLLIQFQNNGVVDDSQLPKDRFSAERLKGVDSTLKIQPAKLEDSAVYLCASSPFNEQFFGPGTRLTVL.

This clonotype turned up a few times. CDR3 sequence (DNA): TGCAGCGTCACCGGACCGGAGCAGTTCTTC. It translates to CSVTGPEQFF. The V and J genes are TRBV29-1 and TRBJ2-1; D ambiguous. V was trimmed by 6 bases and J by 10 bases, leaving 10 bases between them. Germline lookup yields CDR1 SQVTM and CDR2 ANQGSEA. The CDR3 totals 10 residues.

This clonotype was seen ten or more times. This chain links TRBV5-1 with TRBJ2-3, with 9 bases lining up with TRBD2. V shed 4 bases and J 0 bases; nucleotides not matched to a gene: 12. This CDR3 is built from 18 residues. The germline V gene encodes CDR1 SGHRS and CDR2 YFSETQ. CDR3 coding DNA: TGCGCCAGCAGCGGTCAGCGGGAGGCCCTGACTAGCACAGATACGCAGTATTTT. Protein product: CASSGQREALTSTDTQYF. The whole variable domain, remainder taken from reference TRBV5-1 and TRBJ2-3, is KAGVTQTPRYLIKTRGQQVTLSCSPISGHRSVSWYQQTPGQGLQFLFEYFSETQRNKGNFPGRFSGRQFSNSRSEMNVSTLELGDSALYLCASSGQREALTSTDTQYFGPGTRLTVL.

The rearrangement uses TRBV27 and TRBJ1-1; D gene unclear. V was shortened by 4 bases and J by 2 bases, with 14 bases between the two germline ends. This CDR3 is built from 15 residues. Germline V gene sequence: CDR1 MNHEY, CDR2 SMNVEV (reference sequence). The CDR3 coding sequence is TGTGCCAGCAGTTCTGGACGAGGATTTAACACTGAAGCTTTCTTT. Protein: CASSSGRGFNTEAFF.

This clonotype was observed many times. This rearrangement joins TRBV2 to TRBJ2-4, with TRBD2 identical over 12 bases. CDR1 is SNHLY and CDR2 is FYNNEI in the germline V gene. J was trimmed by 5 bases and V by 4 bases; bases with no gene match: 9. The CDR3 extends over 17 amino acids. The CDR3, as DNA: TGTGCCAGCAGTGGTCAGCTAGCGGGAGGGCAACAAAACATTCAGTACTTC. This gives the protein CASSGQLAGGQQNIQYF.

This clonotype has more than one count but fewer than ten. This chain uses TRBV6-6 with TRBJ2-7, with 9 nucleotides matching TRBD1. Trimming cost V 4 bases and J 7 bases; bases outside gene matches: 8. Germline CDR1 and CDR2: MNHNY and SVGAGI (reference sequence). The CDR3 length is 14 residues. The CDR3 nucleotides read TGTGCCAGCAGTTCCTCCGGGACAGGGTGGGAGCAGTACTTC. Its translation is CASSSSGTGWEQYF.

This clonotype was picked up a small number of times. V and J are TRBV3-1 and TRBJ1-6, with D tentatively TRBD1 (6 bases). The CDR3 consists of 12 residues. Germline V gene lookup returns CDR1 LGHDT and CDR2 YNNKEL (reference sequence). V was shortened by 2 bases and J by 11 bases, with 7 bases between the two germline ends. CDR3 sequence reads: CASSQQGTPLHF. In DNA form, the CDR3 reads TGTGCCAGCAGCCAACAGGGGACACCCCTCCACTTT.

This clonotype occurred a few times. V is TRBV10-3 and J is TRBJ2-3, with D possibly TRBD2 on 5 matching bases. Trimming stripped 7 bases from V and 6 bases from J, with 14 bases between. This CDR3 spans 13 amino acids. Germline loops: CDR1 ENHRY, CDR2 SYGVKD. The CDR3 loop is CAITNGNGDTQYF. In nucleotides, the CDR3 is TGTGCCATCACGAACGGGAACGGGGATACGCAGTATTTT.

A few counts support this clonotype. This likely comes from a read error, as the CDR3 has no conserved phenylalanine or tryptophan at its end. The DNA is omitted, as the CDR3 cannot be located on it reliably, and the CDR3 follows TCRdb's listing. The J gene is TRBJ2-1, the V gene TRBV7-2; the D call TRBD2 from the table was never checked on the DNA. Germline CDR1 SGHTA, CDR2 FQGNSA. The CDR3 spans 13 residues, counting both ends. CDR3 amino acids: CASSLAASGRTAY.

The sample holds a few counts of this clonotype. CDR3: CASSDQRGGGNEQFF. Written as DNA, the CDR3 is TGTGCCAGCAGTGATCAGAGGGGAGGTGGTAATGAGCAGTTCTTC. This chain joins TRBV2 and TRBJ2-1; tentatively, D is TRBD2 (6 bases). The CDR3 is 15 residues long. Trimming took off 3 bases at V and 7 bases at J, with 16 bases between the two ends. Germline loops: CDR1 SNHLY, CDR2 FYNNEI.

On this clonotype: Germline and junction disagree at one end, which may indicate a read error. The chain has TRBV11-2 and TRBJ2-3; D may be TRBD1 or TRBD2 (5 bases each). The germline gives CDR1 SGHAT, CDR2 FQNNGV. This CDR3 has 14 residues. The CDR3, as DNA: TGTGCCAGCAGCTTACTTGGGGGATCAGATATGCAGTATTTT. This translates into CASSLLGGSDMQYF.

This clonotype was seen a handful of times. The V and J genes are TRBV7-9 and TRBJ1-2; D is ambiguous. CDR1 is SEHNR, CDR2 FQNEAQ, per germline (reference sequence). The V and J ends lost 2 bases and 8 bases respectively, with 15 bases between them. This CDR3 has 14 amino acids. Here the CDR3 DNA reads TGTGCCAGCAGCTTAACCACCAGTACTATCGGCTACACCTTC. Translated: CASSLTTSTIGYTF.

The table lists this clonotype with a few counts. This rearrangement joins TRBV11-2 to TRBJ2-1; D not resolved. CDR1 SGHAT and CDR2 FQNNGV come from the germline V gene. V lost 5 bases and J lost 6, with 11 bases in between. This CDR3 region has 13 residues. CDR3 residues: CASSGLVINEQFF. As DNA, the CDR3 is TGTGCCAGCAGCGGGTTAGTCATCAATGAGCAGTTCTTC.

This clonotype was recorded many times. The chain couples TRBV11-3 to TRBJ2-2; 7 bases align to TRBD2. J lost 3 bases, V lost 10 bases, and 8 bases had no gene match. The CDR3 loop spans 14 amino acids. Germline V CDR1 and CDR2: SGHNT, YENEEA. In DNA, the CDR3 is TGTGCCACCCGGGCGGGAGTGGACACCGGGGAGCTGTTTTTT. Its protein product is CATRAGVDTGELFF.

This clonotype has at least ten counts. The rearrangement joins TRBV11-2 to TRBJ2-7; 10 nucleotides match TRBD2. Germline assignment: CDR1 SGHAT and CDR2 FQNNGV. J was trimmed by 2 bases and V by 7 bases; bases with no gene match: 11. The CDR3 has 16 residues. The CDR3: CASTRTVAGGPYEQYF. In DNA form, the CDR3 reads TGTGCCAGCACCCGAACAGTAGCGGGAGGTCCCTACGAGCAGTACTTC.

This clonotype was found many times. CDR3 coding DNA: TGTGCCAGCAGCTCACTAAACAGCCCCGCCACTGAAGCTTTCTTT. Its translation: CASSSLNSPATEAFF. The chain recombines TRBV7-3 with TRBJ1-1; D remains unclear. Germline CDR1 SGHTA, CDR2 FQGTGA. Between the trimmed V and J ends, which lost 4 bases and 4 bases, there was a span of 16 bases. The CDR3 totals 15 residues.

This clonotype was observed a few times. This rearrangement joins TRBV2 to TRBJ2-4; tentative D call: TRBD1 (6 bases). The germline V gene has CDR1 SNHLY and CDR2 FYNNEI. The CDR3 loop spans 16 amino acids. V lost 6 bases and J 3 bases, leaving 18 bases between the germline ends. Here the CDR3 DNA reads TGTGCCAGCAGGATCCAAAACAGGGTCGGCAAAAACATTCAGTACTTC. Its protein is CASRIQNRVGKNIQYF. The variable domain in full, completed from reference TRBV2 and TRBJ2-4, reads EPEVTQTPSHQVTQMGQEVILRCVPISNHLYFYWYRQILGQKVEFLVSFYNNEISEKSEIFDDQFSVERPDGSNFTLKIRSTKLEDSAMYFCASRIQNRVGKNIQYFGAGTRLSVL.

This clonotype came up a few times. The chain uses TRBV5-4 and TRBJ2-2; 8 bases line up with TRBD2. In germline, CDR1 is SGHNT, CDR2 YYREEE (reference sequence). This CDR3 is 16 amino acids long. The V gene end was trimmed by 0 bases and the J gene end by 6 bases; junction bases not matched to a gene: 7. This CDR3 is CASSLGPAGVPGELFF. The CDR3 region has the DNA TGTGCCAGCAGCTTGGGACCAGCGGGAGTACCCGGGGAGCTGTTTTTT.